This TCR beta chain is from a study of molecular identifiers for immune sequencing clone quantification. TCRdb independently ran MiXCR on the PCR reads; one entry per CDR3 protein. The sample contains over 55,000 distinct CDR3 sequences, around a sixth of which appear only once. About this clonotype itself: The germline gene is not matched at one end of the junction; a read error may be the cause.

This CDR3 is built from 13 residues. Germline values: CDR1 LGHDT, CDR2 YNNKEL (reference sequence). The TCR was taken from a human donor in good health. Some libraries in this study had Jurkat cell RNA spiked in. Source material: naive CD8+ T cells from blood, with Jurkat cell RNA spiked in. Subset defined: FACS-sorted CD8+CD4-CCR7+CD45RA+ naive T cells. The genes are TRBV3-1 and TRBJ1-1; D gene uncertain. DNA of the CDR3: TGTGCCAGCAGCCAAGCGGTGAACACTGAAGTTTTCTTT. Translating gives CASSQAVNTEVFF.